This entry lists 32 T cell receptor beta chains sequenced from one sample in a study of cytomegalovirus exposure and HLA in healthy donors. The PCR ran on 60 Vbeta and 13 Jbeta primers. Profiling relied on immunoSEQ multiplex PCR, and the TCRdb table lists in-frame clones only, not all of them. The sample gives 170,000 or so clones, around 80% of which show up once; 4.8% is in the top ten. Input material: PBMCs. Every receptor here comes from a man aged 18 to 29 in good health and CMV-seronegative.

V and J are TRBV5-1 and TRBJ2-4; tentatively, D is TRBD1 (6 bases). V shed 3 bases and J shed 4 bases, with 8 bases lying between them. The CDR3 has 13 amino acids. The germline V gene has CDR1 SGHRS and CDR2 YFSETQ. CDR3 residues: CASSWDTKNIQYF. In DNA, the CDR3 is TGCGCCAGCAGCTGGGACACGAAAAACATTCAGTACTTC.

In its sample, this clone was seen once. The chain links TRBV6-5 to TRBJ2-7; 7 bases line up with TRBD2. Trimming took 3 bases from V and 7 from J; bases not matched to a gene: 9. This CDR3 spans 14 amino acids. CDR1 and CDR2 (germline): MNHEY, SVGAGI. The CDR3 nucleotides are TGTGCCAGCAGTTATTCCGTATGGGGAGGGGAGCAGTACTTC. It encodes CASSYSVWGGEQYF.

V and J are TRBV5-1 and TRBJ1-1; D gene unclear. The V end was cut by 0 bases, the J end by 7 bases, with 10 bases between. Per the germline V gene, CDR1 is SGHRS and CDR2 is YFSETQ. The length of the CDR3 is 13 residues. The CDR3 protein is CASSLVTAYEAFF. The CDR3 DNA follows: TGCGCCAGCAGCTTGGTCACAGCTTATGAAGCTTTCTTT.

The J gene is TRBJ1-2, the V gene TRBV29-1; TRBD1 matches 9 bases. Unmatched junction bases numbered 2, after V lost 5 bases and J lost 4 bases. The germline gives CDR1 SQVTM, CDR2 ANQGSEA. CDR3 length: 12 amino acids. CDR3 bases: TGCAGCGTTAAGGGACAGGGCTATGGCTACACCTTC. Its translation is CSVKGQGYGYTF.

This clone was picked up one time. The J gene is TRBJ2-5, the V gene TRBV5-6; 7 nucleotides match TRBD2. The CDR3 spans 14 residues. Trimming at V came to 5 bases and at J to 4 bases, leaving 8 bases not matched to a gene. Germline CDR1 SGHDT, CDR2 YYEEEE. The DNA for the CDR3 is TGTGCCAGCAGTACTGGAATAGCGGGAGAGACCCAGTACTTC. Its translation: CASSTGIAGETQYF.

A word on this clone: Other DNA variants within this sample encode the same CDR3. The V call is TRBV15, the J call TRBJ1-2, with D uncertain. CDR3 length equals 13 residues. Germline CDR1 is LNHNV and CDR2 is YYDKDF (reference sequence). Trimming shortened V by 0 bases and J by 4 bases, and 6 bases separated the two germline ends. Written as DNA, the CDR3 is TGTGCCACCAGCAGAGATCGCGGCTATGGCTACACCTTC. Amino acid sequence: CATSRDRGYGYTF.

V is TRBV19 and J is TRBJ2-6; TRBD1 matches 9 bases. The V gene end was trimmed by 1 base and the J gene end by 4 bases; junction bases not matched to a gene: 8. There are 18 residues in the CDR3. Germline V gene data show CDR1 as LNHDA and CDR2 as SQIVND (reference sequence). This CDR3 reads CASSIGYRGRSGANVLTF. CDR3 DNA: TGTGCCAGTAGTATAGGGTACAGGGGGCGGTCCGGGGCCAACGTCCTGACTTTC.

The V gene is TRBV15, the J gene TRBJ2-7; TRBD2 agrees at 15 bases. The CDR3 consists of 16 residues. Germline CDR1 and CDR2: LNHNV and YYDKDF (reference sequence). J gave up 3 bases and V 8 bases, and 8 bases lay outside the gene matches. The CDR3 spells CATSGLAGGSGYEQYF. In DNA form, the CDR3 reads TGTGCCACCTCGGGACTAGCGGGGGGTAGCGGCTACGAGCAGTACTTC. The whole variable domain, filled in from reference TRBV15 and TRBJ2-7, reads DAMVIQNPRYQVTQFGKPVTLSCSQTLNHNVMYWYQQKSSQAPKLLFHYYDKDFNNEADTPDNFQSRRPNTSFCFLDIRSPGLGDTAMYLCATSGLAGGSGYEQYFGPGTRLTVT.

This clone was found a few times. The V gene is TRBV6-6, the J gene TRBJ2-7, with 11 bases matching TRBD2. With 8 bases clipped from V and 3 bases from J, the junction kept 3 bases outside the gene matches. The CDR3 has 13 amino acids. From germline, CDR1 is MNHNY and CDR2 SVGAGI (reference sequence). CDR3: CASSGTSGYEQYF. CDR3 bases: TGTGCCAGCTCCGGGACTAGCGGCTACGAGCAGTACTTC.

J is TRBJ2-7 and V is TRBV5-8; no reliable D call. Germline V gene lookup returns CDR1 SGHTS and CDR2 YDEGEE. The V and J ends lost 7 bases and 6 bases respectively, with 11 bases between them. The CDR3 is 11 residues long. The CDR3 loop is CASVIAREQYF. In DNA, the CDR3 is TGTGCCAGCGTGATAGCACGCGAGCAGTACTTC.

This chain joins TRBV9 and TRBJ2-1, with D possibly TRBD1 on 6 matching bases. V lost 4 bases to trimming and J lost 6 bases, with 14 bases between them. The CDR3 sequence is 14 residues long. Germline CDR1 and CDR2: SGDLS and YYNGEE. The CDR3 spells CASSTKGVGNEQFF. CDR3 bases: TGTGCCAGCAGCACAAAGGGGGTCGGCAATGAGCAGTTCTTC.

The chain carries TRBV5-1 and TRBJ2-7, with 8 bases aligning to TRBD1. The CDR3 contains 16 residues. V shed 6 bases, J shed 4 bases, and the junction held 15 bases outside the gene matches. Germline V gene data show CDR1 as SGHRS and CDR2 as YFSETQ. CDR3 sequence reads: CASNPLTGTGLYEQYF. CDR3 bases: TGCGCCAGCAACCCCCTGACCGGGACAGGCTTGTACGAGCAGTACTTC.

This chain connects TRBV6-6 to TRBJ2-7, with D tentatively TRBD1 (5 bases). CDR3 length: 12 residues. V lost 6 bases to trimming and J lost 2 bases, with 8 bases between them. The V gene's germline CDR1 is MNHNY and CDR2 SVGAGI (reference sequence). The CDR3 DNA follows: TGTGCCAGCAGAAAGGACACCTACGAGCAGTACTTC. It translates to CASRKDTYEQYF.

The chain links TRBV6-5 to TRBJ2-1; TRBD1 matches 8 bases. Germline CDR1 and CDR2: MNHEY and SVGAGI. The length of the CDR3 is 13 residues. Trimming took 2 bases from V and 11 from J; bases not matched to a gene: 5. CDR3 residues: CASSYLGQGKQFF. The CDR3 region has the DNA TGTGCCAGCAGTTACCTTGGACAGGGCAAGCAGTTCTTC.

The chain uses TRBV27 and TRBJ2-7; D not certain. Germline CDR1 is MNHEY and CDR2 is SMNVEV (reference sequence). Trimming removed 3 bases at V and 3 bases at J, with 12 bases between. The CDR3 has 14 amino acids. In DNA, the CDR3 is TGTGCCAGCAGTTTCGGGTCATCAGACTACGAGCAGTACTTC. Protein: CASSFGSSDYEQYF.

This sequence joins TRBV10-2 and TRBJ2-5; 7 nucleotides match TRBD2. Germline trimming cut 8 bases from V and 5 bases from J; bases unmatched to any gene: 8. Germline lookup yields CDR1 WSHSY and CDR2 SAAADI. The CDR3 consists of 13 residues. CDR3 bases: TGCGCCAGCGGACCTAGCGGTTCGGAGACCCAGTACTTC. It translates to CASGPSGSETQYF.

The V call is TRBV27, the J call TRBJ2-5; the D gene is possibly TRBD2 (6 bases). Trimming pared 3 bases from V and 5 bases from J, leaving 13 bases between. Germline V CDR1 and CDR2: MNHEY, SMNVEV (reference sequence). The CDR3 loop spans 14 amino acids. For the CDR3, the DNA is TGTGCCAGCAGTTTTCGGGGAGGACTGGAGACCCAGTACTTC. Residues: CASSFRGGLETQYF.

The rearrangement uses TRBV7-8 and TRBJ2-5; D may be TRBD2 (6 bases). V was trimmed by 6 bases and J by 3 bases, leaving 17 bases between them. Germline CDR1 SGHVS, CDR2 FQNEAQ. CDR3 size: 15 residues. The CDR3 bases are TGTGCCAGCAGGCGGGGCGTCGGAGGTGAAGAGACCCAGTACTTC. Its protein is CASRRGVGGEETQYF.

This sequence joins TRBV5-1 and TRBJ1-2, with D possibly TRBD1 on 6 matching bases. The V and J ends lost 3 bases and 6 bases respectively, with 15 bases between them. Germline V gives CDR1 SGHRS, CDR2 YFSETQ. CDR3 length: 14 amino acids. CDR3 loop: CASSSGQPDHGYTF. CDR3 in DNA: TGCGCCAGCAGCTCTGGACAGCCGGACCATGGCTACACCTTC.

V and J are TRBV15 and TRBJ2-3; no clear D gene. The CDR3 extends over 15 amino acids. V was trimmed by 0 bases and J by 2 bases, leaving 9 bases between them. Germline V lookup: CDR1 LNHNV, CDR2 YYDKDF (reference sequence). The CDR3 DNA is TGTGCCACCAGCAGAGATCAACTACTCACAGATACGCAGTATTTT. This sequence encodes CATSRDQLLTDTQYF.

The J gene is TRBJ2-7, the V gene TRBV20-1; TRBD2 might be the D (6 bases). Germline CDR1 is DFQATT and CDR2 is SNEGSKA (reference sequence). This CDR3 comprises 11 residues. The CDR3 nucleotides read TGCAGCCTCGGCGGGACGCTCGAGCAGTACTTC. Protein: CSLGGTLEQYF.

The V gene is TRBV5-4, the J gene TRBJ1-6, with 12 bases that match TRBD1. The CDR3 is 17 residues long. CDR1 is SGHNT and CDR2 is YYREEE in the germline V gene (reference sequence). The ends lost 4 bases at V and 6 bases at J; junction bases unmatched: 8. This chain's CDR3 is CASSRDRGRLGNSPLHF. DNA of the CDR3: TGTGCCAGCAGCCGGGACAGGGGGCGCTTAGGTAATTCACCCCTCCACTTT.

The chain links TRBV18 to TRBJ2-3; maybe TRBD1 (6 bases). V dropped 3 bases and J dropped 0 bases, with 10 bases sitting between them. The CDR3 is 15 residues long. Looked up from germline, CDR1 is KGHSH and CDR2 is LQKENI. CDR3 sequence reads: CASSPVGQSTDTQYF. The CDR3 DNA reads as TGTGCCAGCTCACCCGTAGGACAGAGCACAGATACGCAGTATTTT.

The rearrangement joins TRBV19 to TRBJ1-5, with TRBD1 matching over 9 bases. Looked up from germline, CDR1 is LNHDA and CDR2 is SQIVND (reference sequence). The J segment lost 3 bases and the V segment lost 5 bases, leaving 5 bases of the junction unmatched. This CDR3 is 15 amino acids long. The CDR3 region has the DNA TGTGCCAGTAGTCCGACAGGGGGTTTCAATCAGCCCCAGCATTTT. It is translated as CASSPTGGFNQPQHF. The full variable domain, with the rest looked up from reference TRBV19 and TRBJ1-5, is DGGITQSPKYLFRKEGQNVTLSCEQNLNHDAMYWYRQDPGQGLRLIYYSQIVNDFQKGDIAEGYSVSREKKESFPLTVTSAQKNPTAFYLCASSPTGGFNQPQHFGDGTRLSIL.

The chain has TRBV27 and TRBJ2-6, with TRBD1 as a possible D gene (6 bases). Trimming left V 7 bases short and J 4 bases short, with 20 bases between. The CDR3 covers 17 residues. Germline lookup yields CDR1 MNHEY and CDR2 SMNVEV (reference sequence). CDR3 nucleotides: TGTGCCAGCAAGTACAGGGCCCACTGGACAGGGGCCAACGTCCTGACTTTC. This sequence encodes CASKYRAHWTGANVLTF.

The rearrangement uses TRBV6-1 and TRBJ2-7; the match to TRBD1 covers 8 bases. The CDR3 extends over 12 amino acids. The V segment lost 6 bases and the J segment 7 bases; nucleotides outside the gene matches: 5. CDR1 is MNHNS, CDR2 SASEGT, per germline. CDR3 nucleotide sequence: TGTGCCAGCAGCCGGACAGGGATTGAGCAGTACTTC. This gives the protein CASSRTGIEQYF.

The chain couples TRBV27 to TRBJ2-5; D possibly corresponds to TRBD2 (6 bases). In germline, CDR1 is MNHEY, CDR2 SMNVEV (reference sequence). Trimming shortened V by 7 bases and J by 1 base, and 13 bases separated the two germline ends. The CDR3 covers 14 residues. CDR3 sequence: CASKPEGIQETQYF. The CDR3 bases are TGTGCCAGCAAACCGGAGGGGATCCAAGAGACCCAGTACTTC.

The chain joins TRBV7-2 to TRBJ2-3; D gene unclear. The germline V gene encodes CDR1 SGHTA and CDR2 FQGNSA. V lost 0 bases and J lost 4, with 14 bases in between. This CDR3 comprises 16 residues. The CDR3 DNA follows: TGTGCCAGCAGCTTAGCGCTTCCCGCCGGGTCAGATACGCAGTATTTT. Translation: CASSLALPAGSDTQYF.

This clone was picked up one time. This chain connects TRBV5-1 to TRBJ2-1; 11 positions match TRBD2. CDR1 and CDR2 (germline): SGHRS, YFSETQ. There are 15 residues in the CDR3. V was clipped by 6 bases and J by 7 bases; unmatched bases: 9. The DNA for the CDR3 is TGCGCCAGCACTACTAGCGGGGGCCGAACGAATGAGCAGTTCTTC. Translation gives CASTTSGGRTNEQFF.

This rearrangement joins TRBV28 to TRBJ2-1; 9 bases align to TRBD2. This CDR3 region has 14 residues. Germline CDR1 and CDR2: MDHEN and SYDVKM. V was pared by 6 bases and J by 4 bases, with 4 bases of the junction left unmatched. CDR3 in DNA: TGTGCCAGCAGGCGACTAGCGGAATACAATGAGCAGTTCTTC. This translates into CASRRLAEYNEQFF.

The V call is TRBV6-5, the J call TRBJ1-6; 7 positions match TRBD1. From germline, CDR1 is MNHEY and CDR2 SVGAGI. This CDR3 has 15 residues. Trimming at V came to 4 bases and at J to 2 bases, leaving 2 bases not matched to a gene. The CDR3 DNA reads as TGTGCCAGCAGTTCCGGGACAGCCTATAATTCACCCCTCCACTTT. It yields the protein CASSSGTAYNSPLHF.

CDR3 amino acids: CASSPGQGEAKNIQYF. In nucleotides, the CDR3 is TGCGCCAGCAGCCCCGGACAGGGGGAGGCCAAAAACATTCAGTACTTC. The chain recombines TRBV4-1 with TRBJ2-4; 10 bases agree with TRBD1. J was trimmed by 1 base and V by 4 bases; bases with no gene match: 4. The CDR3 consists of 16 residues. Germline CDR1 and CDR2: MGHRA and YSYEKL.